This T cell receptor (beta chain) comes out of a study of long-term antiretroviral therapy in people with HIV. Notes on the study in general: Whereas controls had wider CDR3 length ranges, HIV repertoires had narrower ones. Whichever time point was examined, clones expanded before ART dominated the repertoire.

Note on this clone: Its antigen is not known.

The libraries were made with immunoSEQ v3.0 at survey level. TCRdb's copy holds only in-frame clones and misses some; the assay was immunoSEQ multiplex PCR. The table lists 25,000 to 35,000 clones, over 80% of them singletons. Germline-derived CDR1 and CDR2 are SGHRS and YFSETQ. The ends lost 4 bases at V and 0 bases at J; junction bases unmatched: 4. The CDR3 covers 17 residues. Per donor, at least one pre-ART and at least two post-ART PBMC samples were obtained. The genes are TRBV5-1 and TRBJ2-6, with 10 bases that match TRBD1. The sequences come from unsorted PBMCs, collected 2.8 years after starting antiretroviral therapy. The origin of this receptor is a young man with HIV. The CDR3, as DNA: TGCGCCAGCAGCCCATGGGACAGGGGCTCTGGGGCCAACGTCCTGACTTTC. It yields the protein CASSPWDRGSGANVLTF. Full variable domain (outside the CDR3, taken from reference TRBV5-1 and TRBJ2-6): KAGVTQTPRYLIKTRGQQVTLSCSPISGHRSVSWYQQTPGQGLQFLFEYFSETQRNKGNFPGRFSGRQFSNSRSEMNVSTLELGDSALYLCASSPWDRGSGANVLTFGAGSRLTVL.